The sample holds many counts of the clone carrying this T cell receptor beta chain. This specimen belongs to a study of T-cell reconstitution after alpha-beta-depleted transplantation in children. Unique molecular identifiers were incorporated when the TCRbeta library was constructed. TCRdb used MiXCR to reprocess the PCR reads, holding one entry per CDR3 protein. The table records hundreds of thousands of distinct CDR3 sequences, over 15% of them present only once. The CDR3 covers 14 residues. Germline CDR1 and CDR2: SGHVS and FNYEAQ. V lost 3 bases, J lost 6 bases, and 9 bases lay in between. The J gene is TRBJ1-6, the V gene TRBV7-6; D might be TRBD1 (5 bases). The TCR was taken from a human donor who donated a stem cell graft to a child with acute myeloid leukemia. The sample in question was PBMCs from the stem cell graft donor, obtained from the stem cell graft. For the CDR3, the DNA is TGTGCCAGCAGCTTGCGAGGGGCTAATTCACCCCTCCACTTT. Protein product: CASSLRGANSPLHF.